This T cell receptor beta chain originates from a study of cytomegalovirus exposure and HLA in healthy donors. The CDR3 is 14 amino acids. The ends were cut back, 4 bases at V and 4 bases at J, with 15 bases in the middle. Germline lookup yields CDR1 SGHRS and CDR2 YFSETQ. The PCR ran on 60 Vbeta and 13 Jbeta primers. Generated by immunoSEQ multiplex PCR, the TCRdb table keeps only in-frame clones and is missing some. In the table there are about 170,000 clones, roughly 70% of which are singletons. Sequencing was performed on PBMCs. This receptor was identified in a middle-aged man in good health and CMV-seropositive. The chain links TRBV5-1 to TRBJ2-7; perhaps TRBD1 as D (6 bases). CDR3 loop: CASSARDTGYEQYF. CDR3 nucleotide sequence: TGCGCCAGCAGCGCCCGGGACACGGGATACGAGCAGTACTTC.